Reported below is one T cell receptor beta chain. Its specific antigen is unknown. The input lacks base qualities; no much larger clone sits a single base away. This entry comes from a study of response to subunit inactivated influenza vaccine (dated 2018 in TCRdb). Concerning the study at large: To follow how T cells responded to a trivalent subunit inactivated influenza vaccine, the researchers relied on deep quantitative profiling of the T cell receptor repertoire. The full study reports these points: The authors suggested that each seasonal influenza vaccination may recruit only a limited number of new T cells.

The library came from RT-PCR. Sequencing instrument: Illumina HiSeq 2500. In TCRdb, the public reads were trimmed at Q25 with fastp and aligned with MiXCR, with productive beta chains retained. Rows with one shared CDR3 protein collapse into an entry with the most common genes and DNA. This sample gives a few hundred thousand distinct CDR3 sequences in total; around 10% of them show up just once. Together, the top ten hold 8% to 13% of the sample. CDR3 length: 13 amino acids, cysteine to phenylalanine. CDR3 DNA only is kept here, 39 bases in frame from base 1. Trimming takes 6 bases off V and 8 bases off J; junction bases not matched to a gene: 7. Based on the germline V gene, the CDR1 and CDR2 sequences are MNHEY and SVGEGT. A further study also used this sample, focusing on T cells expressing NK-cell markers. Per the second study: 5'RACE template switching, by which a universal primer site and unique molecular identifiers were added, was used to make TCR beta cDNA libraries. Three sorted T-cell subsets (CD3+CD56+NKG2C+, CD3+CD56+NKG2C- and CD3+CD56-NKG2C+) from seven to nine donors had their TCR beta-chain repertoires profiled. Among the eight sequenced donors, seven were HCMV-seropositive and one was HCMV-seronegative. In several experiments an anti-gammadeltaTCR antibody was added to restrict sorting to alphabetaTCR-expressing T cells. For about 6 donors, the dominant CD3+CD56+NKG2C+ clonotypes were among the top 10 CD8+ clonotypes and accounted for roughly 1.0-7.5% of CD8+ T cells. Those dominant clonotypes were again the most abundant among CD3+CD56-NKG2C+ cells in a few donors, at roughly 28.3-65%. Whether the expanded NKG2C-expressing T cell clones were specific for HCMV antigens remained unclear. The study sequenced eight donors, all healthy volunteers chosen at random: three men and five women. To determine HCMV serostatus, a commercial ELISA kit was used to detect HCMV-specific IgG in serum. Ficoll density gradient centrifugation was used to isolate peripheral blood mononuclear cells from blood. For roughly 6 donors, bulk peripheral blood T-cell repertoires were additionally sequenced from unsorted PBMC. Synthesis of cDNA was primed from the TCR beta constant segment and was followed by two consecutive PCR amplification steps. Libraries were sequenced as 2 x 150 bp reads on Illumina HiSeq 2000/2500, MiSeq or NextSeq. Reads were demultiplexed and grouped by UMI with MIGEC, and clonotypes were assembled and quantified with MiTCR. To exclude erroneous sequences, only TCR cDNA sequences supported by at least two reads were retained. The tcR package was used for downstream repertoire analysis, and clonotypes were matched across fractions by CDR3 nucleotide sequence plus V segment. VDJmatch was used to annotate antigen specificity against VDJdb, with one amino acid substitution in CDR3 allowed.

The TCR sequence derives from a man aged 45-60 years who received an inactivated influenza vaccine. Donor details come from another sample of the same person, matched by shared clones. The chain uses TRBV6-2 or TRBV6-3 and TRBJ1-5, and TRBD1 matches 7 of the central bases. Material: PBMCs from blood, obtained on the day of vaccination. The sequence in DNA is TGTGCCAGCAGGGACAGGCTGATCGAGCCCCAGCATTTT. This translates into CASRDRLIEPQHF.